This T cell receptor (beta chain) was found in a study of cytomegalovirus exposure and HLA in healthy donors. General observations from the study: Presence/absence analysis assumed near-uniform sequencing depth across donors. Apparent HLA restriction characterized most CMV-associated TCR beta chains in a later analysis. TCR beta chains associated with HLA were, in a later analysis, more clonally expanded than equally common others.

Both 60 Vbeta primers and 13 Jbeta primers went into the PCR. TCRdb's table, derived via immunoSEQ multiplex PCR, lists solely in-frame clones and lacks some. Seen here are 100,000 to 130,000 clones, about 85% observed once, and the top ten hold around 2.3%. Note on this clone: Antigen unknown.

Deletions cut 8 bases from V and 3 bases from J, with 16 bases between. CDR3 length: 14 amino acids. Germline V gene data show CDR1 as MNHNS and CDR2 as SASEGT. The V call is TRBV6-1, the J call TRBJ1-1; weak D call: TRBD1 (5 bases). The clonotype originates from a young man in good health and CMV-seronegative. Sample: PBMCs. The CDR3 DNA reads as TGTGCCAGCCTATGGGGCCTCGCGGACACTGAAGCTTTCTTT. Its protein is CASLWGLADTEAFF.